A single sample gave rise to the 29 T cell receptor beta chains below, sequenced in a study of radiotherapy plus CTLA-4 blockade in lung cancer. The assay was immunoSEQ multiplex PCR, and TCRdb's table has in-frame clones only and misses some. The sample lists approximately 77,000 clones, 78% seen once, with approximately 22% in the top ten. Material: peripheral blood, obtained from a patient treated with radiotherapy plus ipilimumab. The source is a human donor with non-small cell lung cancer whose response to radiotherapy plus ipilimumab could not be evaluated. Some clones in this sample may be carry-over from other donors' samples.

The chain uses TRBV4-3 and TRBJ2-5, with TRBD1 matching 8 bases. CDR3 length equals 18 residues. Germline values: CDR1 LGHNA, CDR2 YSLEER. The V segment lost 0 bases and the J segment 8 bases; nucleotides outside the gene matches: 17. The CDR3 coding sequence is TGCGCCAGCAGCCAAGAGGGGGATGGTTATTCAGGGGGCGCAACCCAGTACTTC. Translation gives CASSQEGDGYSGGATQYF.

The CDR3 sequence is CASRSGLANEKLFF. Here the CDR3 DNA reads TGCGCCAGCAGGAGCGGGCTGGCTAATGAAAAACTGTTTTTT. The gene calls are TRBV5-1 and TRBJ1-4; D remains ambiguous. From germline, CDR1 is SGHRS and CDR2 YFSETQ. Between the trimmed V and J ends, which lost 5 bases and 3 bases, there was a span of 11 bases. This CDR3 has 14 residues. The full variable domain, with the rest looked up from reference TRBV5-1 and TRBJ1-4, is KAGVTQTPRYLIKTRGQQVTLSCSPISGHRSVSWYQQTPGQGLQFLFEYFSETQRNKGNFPGRFSGRQFSNSRSEMNVSTLELGDSALYLCASRSGLANEKLFFGSGTQLSVL.

The rearrangement links TRBV4-2 to TRBJ2-7, with 8 bases lining up with TRBD1. Per the germline V gene, CDR1 is LGHNA and CDR2 is YNFKEQ. V shed 0 bases and J 6 bases; nucleotides not matched to a gene: 4. The CDR3 loop spans 14 amino acids. The CDR3 DNA is TGTGCCAGCAGCCAAGATGGGACAGGACGCGAGCAGTACTTC. Translation gives CASSQDGTGREQYF.

This clone has a handful of counts. The rearrangement links TRBV19 to TRBJ2-1, with 11 bases fitting TRBD1. The CDR3 contains 16 residues. Germline V gene lookup returns CDR1 LNHDA and CDR2 SQIVND (reference sequence). Trimming removed 4 bases from V and 6 bases from J; junction bases left unmatched: 8. The CDR3 DNA sequence: TGTGCCAGTAGTACGCTAGGACAGGGGGCGTTCAATGAGCAGTTCTTC. It codes for CASSTLGQGAFNEQFF.

This chain uses TRBV7-9 with TRBJ2-5; TRBD1 matches at 7 bases. This CDR3 has 14 residues. Germline V gives CDR1 SEHNR, CDR2 FQNEAQ (reference sequence). The V and J ends lost 5 bases and 5 bases, in that order; junction bases with no gene match: 8. The chain's CDR3 is CASSPQGGRETQYF. CDR3 DNA: TGTGCCAGCAGCCCACAAGGGGGCAGGGAGACCCAGTACTTC.

The V and J genes are TRBV19 and TRBJ2-5; D might be TRBD2 (5 bases). Germline V CDR1 and CDR2: LNHDA, SQIVND (reference sequence). The CDR3 covers 16 residues. The ends were cut back, 5 bases at V and 5 bases at J, with 21 bases in the middle. The CDR3 nucleotides are TGTGCCAGTAGTCCCCCAGGACTCCGGCAATTTGAGACCCAGTACTTC. Its translation is CASSPPGLRQFETQYF.

This chain links TRBV18 with TRBJ1-2, with D uncertain. The CDR3 has 14 amino acids. Germline lookup yields CDR1 KGHSH and CDR2 LQKENI. Trimming took off 3 bases at V and 4 bases at J, with 12 bases between the two ends. CDR3 amino acids: CASSPFQESYGYTF. CDR3 DNA: TGTGCCAGCTCACCCTTTCAAGAGAGCTATGGCTACACCTTC.

The chain recombines TRBV11-2 with TRBJ1-1; D is possibly TRBD1 (5 bases). The CDR3 covers 15 residues. Deletions cut 1 base from V and 7 bases from J, with 16 bases between. Per the germline V gene, CDR1 is SGHAT and CDR2 is FQNNGV. This chain's CDR3 is CASSLGAGGPIEAFF. The CDR3 nucleotides are TGTGCCAGCAGCTTAGGGGCGGGGGGACCGATTGAAGCTTTCTTT.

The V gene is TRBV6-4, the J gene TRBJ1-1; 7 positions agree with TRBD1. The CDR3 is 14 amino acids. The germline CDR1 and CDR2 sequences are MRHNA and SNTAGT. J lost 1 base, V lost 5 bases, and 4 bases had no gene match. CDR3 amino acids: CASSPGQTNTEAFF. For the CDR3, the DNA is TGTGCCAGCAGTCCGGGACAGACGAACACTGAAGCTTTCTTT.

V and J are TRBV15 and TRBJ2-7, with 10 bases lining up with TRBD2. The V and J ends lost 1 base and 4 bases, in that order; junction bases with no gene match: 4. CDR1 is LNHNV and CDR2 is YYDKDF in the germline V gene (reference sequence). The CDR3 totals 15 residues. CDR3 sequence: CATSRVGLAEYEQYF. The CDR3 coding sequence is TGTGCCACCAGCAGAGTCGGACTAGCGGAGTACGAGCAGTACTTC.

The chain links TRBV5-4 to TRBJ2-3, with 8 positions matching TRBD2. This CDR3 has 17 amino acids. V lost 5 bases to trimming and J lost 2 bases; unmatched junction nucleotides: 13. Germline CDR1 SGHNT, CDR2 YYREEE (reference sequence). The CDR3 here is CASRRGGRGASTDTQYF. CDR3 in DNA: TGTGCCAGCAGGCGCGGGGGGCGGGGGGCATCCACAGATACGCAGTATTTT.

As for this clone: This specimen includes other DNA sequences encoding the same CDR3. This chain uses TRBV5-1 with TRBJ2-3; D is undetermined. The CDR3 is made up of 12 amino acids. The V gene's germline CDR1 is SGHRS and CDR2 YFSETQ. With 0 bases removed from V and 5 bases from J, the gap between germline ends came to 4 bases. The CDR3 DNA is TGCGCCAGCAGCTTGGCAGGAGATACGCAGTATTTT. It codes for CASSLAGDTQYF.

There are a few counts of this clone. The chain has TRBV6-5 and TRBJ1-2; D is unclear. CDR3 size: 11 residues. From germline, CDR1 is MNHEY and CDR2 SVGAGI. V was pared by 2 bases and J by 7 bases, with 5 bases between. CDR3 sequence (DNA): TGTGCCAGCAGTTACGTTCTTGGCTACACCTTC. Encoded protein: CASSYVLGYTF.

The chain has TRBV5-1 and TRBJ1-4; 8 positions match TRBD1. The CDR3 totals 13 residues. From germline, CDR1 is SGHRS and CDR2 YFSETQ. V shed 4 bases, J shed 5 bases, and the junction held 1 base outside the gene matches. In DNA form, the CDR3 reads TGCGCCAGCAGCACAGGGGGAAATGAAAAACTGTTTTTT. Its protein is CASSTGGNEKLFF.

The chain employs TRBV5-1 and TRBJ2-5; D call uncertain. CDR3 size: 14 residues. The germline CDR1 and CDR2 sequences are SGHRS and YFSETQ. The ends were cut back, 4 bases at V and 4 bases at J, with 14 bases in the middle. For the CDR3, the DNA is TGCGCCAGCAGCGGGTCAGTGACAAGAGAGACCCAGTACTTC. This gives the protein CASSGSVTRETQYF.

The chain uses TRBV5-1 and TRBJ2-7; 12 bases map to TRBD1. The V and J ends lost 0 bases and 7 bases, in that order; junction bases with no gene match: 11. Germline assignment: CDR1 SGHRS and CDR2 YFSETQ. The CDR3 is made up of 17 amino acids. CDR3 amino acids: CASSLEGTGGFTGEQYF. The CDR3 bases are TGCGCCAGCAGCTTGGAAGGGACAGGGGGCTTTACGGGAGAGCAGTACTTC.

This rearrangement joins TRBV5-1 to TRBJ2-5; maybe TRBD2 (6 bases). The CDR3 totals 15 residues. In germline, CDR1 is SGHRS, CDR2 YFSETQ. Trimming cost V 4 bases and J 3 bases, with 16 bases left between them. This CDR3 reads CASSPVGTGEETQYF. The CDR3 DNA sequence: TGCGCCAGCAGCCCCGTCGGGACTGGAGAAGAGACCCAGTACTTC.

The rearrangement uses TRBV7-2 and TRBJ2-5, with TRBD1 as a possible D gene (6 bases). The germline gives CDR1 SGHTA, CDR2 FQGNSA. The CDR3 is 14 amino acids. V lost 1 base and J 1 base, leaving 7 bases between the germline ends. The CDR3 is CASSLGTAQETQYF. For the CDR3, the DNA is TGTGCCAGCAGCTTAGGGACAGCCCAAGAGACCCAGTACTTC.

V and J are TRBV28 and TRBJ2-1; D is possibly TRBD2 (6 bases). Germline CDR1 MDHEN, CDR2 SYDVKM. V lost 2 bases and J lost 5, with 16 bases in between. This CDR3 contains 16 residues. The CDR3 is CASSLRDFTDHNEQFF. CDR3 DNA: TGTGCCAGCAGTTTAAGGGACTTTACCGACCACAATGAGCAGTTCTTC.

This clone was detected a few times. The rearrangement links TRBV6-6 to TRBJ1-5; D not certain. The CDR3 covers 13 residues. Germline loops: CDR1 MNHNY, CDR2 SVGAGI (reference sequence). V was clipped by 7 bases and J by 9 bases, with 16 bases between them. The CDR3 loop reads CASTLSGNGPQHF. The CDR3 DNA follows: TGTGCCAGCACTCTCAGTGGCAATGGGCCCCAGCATTTT.

The rearrangement links TRBV5-4 to TRBJ2-3, with 13 bases matching TRBD2. V was clipped by 3 bases and J by 9 bases; unmatched bases: 7. Germline CDR1 SGHNT, CDR2 YYREEE (reference sequence). This CDR3 has 15 amino acids. CDR3 amino acids: CASSSTSGGGETQYF. CDR3 DNA: TGTGCCAGCAGCTCCACTAGCGGGGGGGGTGAGACGCAGTATTTT. The full variable domain, rest sourced from reference TRBV5-4 and TRBJ2-3, is ETGVTQSPTHLIKTRGQQVTLRCSSQSGHNTVSWYQQALGQGPQFIFQYYREEENGRGNFPPRFSGLQFPNYSSELNVNALELDDSALYLCASSSTSGGGETQYFGPGTRLTVL.

The V gene is TRBV5-1, the J gene TRBJ1-4; no clear D. The CDR3 spans 18 residues. Germline-derived CDR1 and CDR2 are SGHRS and YFSETQ. The V and J ends lost 4 bases and 0 bases respectively, with 19 bases between them. The DNA of the CDR3 is TGCGCCAGCAGCCGAGATTCCTCCCCCATTTCAACTAATGAAAAACTGTTTTTT. The encoded protein is CASSRDSSPISTNEKLFF.

The rearrangement uses TRBV7-9 and TRBJ1-1, with D perhaps matching TRBD1 (6 bases). CDR1 is SEHNR, CDR2 FQNEAQ, per germline (reference sequence). V shed 5 bases and J shed 0 bases, with 16 bases lying between them. The CDR3 consists of 16 residues. CDR3 nucleotides: TGTGCCAGCAGCCAAAGTTCCGGGACAATGAACACTGAAGCTTTCTTT. This encodes CASSQSSGTMNTEAFF.

This chain connects TRBV6-1 to TRBJ2-1; 8 nucleotides line up with TRBD1. This CDR3 comprises 15 residues. V dropped 8 bases and J dropped 3; count of bases not matched to a gene: 9. Germline loops: CDR1 MNHNS, CDR2 SASEGT. DNA for the CDR3: TGTGCCAGCTATATTACAGGGGGTGGCTACAATGAGCAGTTCTTC. Its protein product is CASYITGGGYNEQFF.

This clone was seen only a few times. V gene TRBV18 combines with J gene TRBJ2-3; possible D gene TRBD2, 6 bases. V was clipped by 2 bases and J by 6 bases, with 12 bases between them. CDR3 length equals 14 residues. CDR1 and CDR2 from the germline V gene are KGHSH and LQKENI. CDR3 in amino acids: CASSPRRAGDTQYF. The CDR3 DNA follows: TGTGCCAGCTCACCAAGGAGGGCAGGTGATACGCAGTATTTT.

Only one count was recorded for this clone. V usage is TRBV7-9 and J usage is TRBJ2-5, with a tentative D call TRBD1 (5 bases). Deletions cut 0 bases from V and 4 bases from J, with 12 bases between. Per the germline V gene, CDR1 is SEHNR and CDR2 is FQNEAQ (reference sequence). This CDR3 region has 15 residues. CDR3 DNA sequence: TGTGCCAGCAGCTTAGCGGGGCCCGGCGGAGAGACCCAGTACTTC. Translated, it gives CASSLAGPGGETQYF. The full variable domain, completed using reference TRBV7-9 and TRBJ2-5, is DTGVSQNPRHKITKRGQNVTFRCDPISEHNRLYWYRQTLGQGPEFLTYFQNEAQLEKSRLLSDRFSAERPKGSFSTLEIQRTEQGDSAMYLCASSLAGPGGETQYFGPGTRLLVL.

The chain recombines TRBV10-3 with TRBJ2-1, with TRBD1 matching over 7 bases. Trimming removed 0 bases from V and 7 bases from J; junction bases left unmatched: 6. The CDR3 runs to 15 residues. Germline V lookup: CDR1 ENHRY, CDR2 SYGVKD. CDR3 in DNA: TGTGCCATCAGTGAGTCGTGGGACAGAGTGAATGAGCAGTTCTTC. Its translation is CAISESWDRVNEQFF.

This clone was counted a few times. The rearrangement uses TRBV5-5 and TRBJ1-2; TRBD1 aligns across 7 bases. This CDR3 spans 14 amino acids. Trimming at V came to 4 bases and at J to 2 bases, leaving 5 bases not matched to a gene. Germline CDR1 is SGHKS and CDR2 is YYEKEE (reference sequence). The CDR3 DNA sequence: TGTGCCAGCAGCCAGACAGGGTTAAACTATGGCTACACCTTC. Residues: CASSQTGLNYGYTF.

The chain combines TRBV6-5 with TRBJ2-6; D may be TRBD2 (5 bases). The V gene's germline CDR1 is MNHEY and CDR2 SVGAGI. This CDR3 comprises 16 residues. The ends were cut back, 2 bases at V and 2 bases at J, with 10 bases in the middle. CDR3 in amino acids: CASSYNEGTGANVLTF. DNA for the CDR3: TGTGCCAGCAGTTACAATGAGGGAACTGGGGCCAACGTCCTGACTTTC.